This T cell receptor (beta chain) was sequenced during a study of radiotherapy plus CTLA-4 blockade in lung cancer. Across the whole study: The study recorded objective responses in around 18% of patients and disease control in 31%.

Generated by immunoSEQ multiplex PCR, the TCRdb table keeps only in-frame clones and is missing some. The sample has some 46,000 clones, 75% to 90% seen once; the top ten hold 2.5% to 3.5%. Study-wide findings and caveats: The best prediction of response reportedly came from early blood T cell clone dynamics, with interferon-beta. Peripheral blood showed expansion of tumor-derived TCR clones after radiotherapy and ipilimumab.

As for this clone: The antigen is unknown.

Trimming left V 5 bases short and J 0 bases short, with 10 bases between. Germline V gene data show CDR1 as SGHTA and CDR2 as FQGNSA. The CDR3 has 15 residues. Focal radiation plus CTLA-4 blockade with ipilimumab was administered to patients who had chemo-refractory metastatic non-small-cell lung cancer. This TCR came from a human donor with non-small cell lung cancer who had stable disease on radiotherapy plus ipilimumab. The material sequenced was peripheral blood, taken from a patient treated with radiotherapy plus ipilimumab. This chain joins TRBV7-2 and TRBJ2-2; D is perhaps TRBD2 (6 bases). The CDR3 loop reads CASSTRLANTGELFF. In DNA, the CDR3 is TGTGCCAGCAGCACGCGACTAGCGAACACCGGGGAGCTGTTTTTT.